This TCR beta chain originates from a study of blood T cell repertoires in COVID-19. Study summary: COVID-19 samples, acute and convalescent, were from the United States, Italy and Spain. PBMCs, B-cell-depleted T cells, or T cells provided the cDNA or gDNA that made up the material.

This clone was counted between two and nine times. Under the authors' procedure: Estimates of nucleated cell counts were drawn from the amplification of reference gene primers. Data came from immunoSEQ multiplex PCR; TCRdb stores just in-frame clones and leaves some out. V, J and clone size are those of that table, while D and trimming were read from the DNA. The profile covers tens of thousands of clones, with around four fifths appearing a single time and approximately 5% taken by the ten largest. V lost 5 bases and J 5 bases, leaving 10 bases between the germline ends. CDR3 length equals 12 residues. Germline V gives CDR1 SEHNR, CDR2 FQNEAQ (reference sequence).

The chain is built from TRBV7-9 and TRBJ2-7; no clear D. Material: peripheral blood. This TCR derives from a man aged 50 to 59 with active COVID-19. CDR3 coding DNA: TGTGCCAGCAGCCCGACAACACACGAGCAGTACTTC. It translates to CASSPTTHEQYF.